Sequencing of this T cell receptor beta chain was carried out in a study of cytomegalovirus exposure and HLA in healthy donors. Primers included in the PCR were 60 Vbeta and 13 Jbeta primers. Data came from immunoSEQ multiplex PCR; TCRdb stores just in-frame clones and leaves some out. The data contain fewer than 180,000 clones, roughly 77% of them seen just once; the ten biggest clones take up roughly 3.4%. Findings of the study overall: Donor immune exposure was known only as CMV serostatus. A later analysis linked a missense variant in DCLRE1C to the trimming of TCR beta V and J genes. Another analysis was done later, and it associated fewer than 20,000 TCR beta sequences with HLA alleles at 0.05 false discovery rate.

Turning to this clone: Its matching antigen is unknown.

V trimming: 5 bases; J trimming: 3 bases; junction bases outside the gene matches: 6. Germline V lookup: CDR1 SNHLY, CDR2 FYNNEI. This CDR3 has 14 amino acids. The chain uses TRBV2 and TRBJ1-1, with TRBD1 matching 7 bases. This receptor was taken from a human donor in good health. Sequencing was performed on PBMCs. This CDR3 is CASSKDRADTEAFF. The CDR3 nucleotides read TGTGCCAGCAGTAAAGACAGGGCGGACACTGAAGCTTTCTTT.